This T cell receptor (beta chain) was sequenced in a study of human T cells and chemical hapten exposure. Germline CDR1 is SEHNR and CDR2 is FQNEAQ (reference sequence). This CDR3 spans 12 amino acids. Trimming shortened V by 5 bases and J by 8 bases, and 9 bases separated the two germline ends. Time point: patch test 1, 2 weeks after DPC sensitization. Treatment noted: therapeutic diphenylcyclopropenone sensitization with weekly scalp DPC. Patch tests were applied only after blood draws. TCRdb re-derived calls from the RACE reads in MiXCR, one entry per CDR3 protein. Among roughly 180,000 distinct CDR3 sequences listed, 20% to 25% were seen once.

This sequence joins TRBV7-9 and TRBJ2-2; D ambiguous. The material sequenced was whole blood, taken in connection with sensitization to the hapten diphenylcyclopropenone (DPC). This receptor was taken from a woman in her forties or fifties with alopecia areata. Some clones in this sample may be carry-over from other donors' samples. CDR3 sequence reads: CASSPTPGELFF. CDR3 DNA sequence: TGTGCCAGCAGCCCTACGCCTGGGGAGCTGTTTTTT. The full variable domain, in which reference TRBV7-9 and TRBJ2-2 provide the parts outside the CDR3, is DTGVSQNPRHKITKRGQNVTFRCDPISEHNRLYWYRQTLGQGPEFLTYFQNEAQLEKSRLLSDRFSAERPKGSFSTLEIQRTEQGDSAMYLCASSPTPGELFFGEGSRLTVL.